The next 30 T cell receptor beta chains were all read from a single sample in a study of T-cell memory formation after mild COVID-19. TCRdb re-called the 5' RACE reads with MiXCR, one entry per CDR3 protein. The data show fewer than 500,000 distinct CDR3 sequences, with more than 20% seen just once and around 13% held by the top ten. Sequencing was performed on PBMCs or a T cell subset sorted from them (not recorded which). The receptors were gathered from an adult woman who had mild COVID-19 (a few samples of this study predate the infection). Cell type and time point are not known.

The chain carries TRBV7-9 and TRBJ2-1, with a tentative D call TRBD2 (6 bases). There are 14 residues in the CDR3. Germline V gene lookup returns CDR1 SEHNR and CDR2 FQNEAQ (reference sequence). Deletions cut 1 base from V and 7 bases from J, with 11 bases between. CDR3 amino acids: CASSLVGGKNEQFF. CDR3 sequence (DNA): TGTGCCAGCAGCTTAGTGGGAGGAAAGAATGAGCAGTTCTTC.

This clonotype appeared once. The chain uses TRBV5-1 and TRBJ2-2; D is perhaps TRBD1 (5 bases). The germline gives CDR1 SGHRS, CDR2 YFSETQ. The V gene lost 4 bases and the J gene lost 4 bases, with 11 bases spanning the gap. CDR3 size: 14 residues. The CDR3 loop reads CASSAGQGTGELFF. CDR3 DNA sequence: TGCGCCAGCAGCGCAGGTCAGGGCACCGGGGAGCTGTTTTTT.

The rearrangement joins TRBV9 to TRBJ1-1; 7 bases fit TRBD1. V shed 4 bases and J 3 bases; nucleotides not matched to a gene: 12. The CDR3 has 16 amino acids. Germline V gene sequence: CDR1 SGDLS, CDR2 YYNGEE. The CDR3 DNA sequence: TGTGCCAGCAGCTTGACAGGGCAACTATGGGACACTGAAGCTTTCTTT. Protein sequence: CASSLTGQLWDTEAFF.

This clonotype appeared a few times. This sequence joins TRBV30 and TRBJ2-2; D uncertain. The V end lost 4 bases, the J end lost 1 base, and 4 bases lay between the germline ends. In germline, CDR1 is GTSNPN, CDR2 SVGIG (reference sequence). This CDR3 comprises 12 residues. This CDR3 is CAWTGNTGELFF. CDR3 bases: TGTGCCTGGACAGGGAACACCGGGGAGCTGTTTTTT.

The chain joins TRBV5-1 to TRBJ1-2; D is unclear. With 2 bases removed from V and 7 bases from J, the gap between germline ends came to 15 bases. The CDR3 contains 14 residues. Germline V gene lookup returns CDR1 SGHRS and CDR2 YFSETQ. CDR3 sequence reads: CASSLSPVVGGYTF. The CDR3 DNA follows: TGCGCCAGCAGCTTATCTCCGGTGGTAGGTGGCTACACCTTC.

This rearrangement joins TRBV12-3 or TRBV12-4 to TRBJ2-5; D is uncertain. This CDR3 comprises 14 residues. Deletions cut 5 bases from V and 3 bases from J, with 13 bases between. CDR3 region: CASSPQYHKETQYF. CDR3 in DNA: TGTGCCAGCAGTCCTCAGTACCATAAAGAGACCCAGTACTTC.

V usage is TRBV6-1 and J usage is TRBJ2-3; no firm D call. V lost 1 base, J lost 6 bases, and 11 bases lay in between. CDR1 and CDR2 from the germline V gene are MNHNS and SASEGT. CDR3 length equals 14 residues. The CDR3 DNA reads as TGTGCCAGCAGTGAAGGGCCTAGTGGCGATACGCAGTATTTT. It codes for CASSEGPSGDTQYF.

This clonotype occurred a few times. The genes are TRBV12-3 or TRBV12-4 and TRBJ2-7; a possible D gene is TRBD2 (5 bases). V was shortened by 5 bases and J by 7 bases, with 12 bases between the two germline ends. The CDR3 runs 12 residues. The CDR3 loop is CASSHSRGEQYF. CDR3 nucleotide sequence: TGTGCCAGCAGTCATAGTCGAGGGGAGCAGTACTTC.

J is TRBJ1-4 and V is TRBV12-3 or TRBV12-4; 11 nucleotides align to TRBD1. J was trimmed by 8 bases and V by 4 bases; bases with no gene match: 6. The CDR3 has 15 residues. In DNA, the CDR3 is TGTGCCAGCAGTTCCCCGGGACAGGGGGACGAAAAACTGTTTTTT. It is translated as CASSSPGQGDEKLFF.

This clonotype was detected only a few times. V and J are TRBV9 and TRBJ1-4; D is possibly TRBD1 (5 bases). CDR3 length equals 15 residues. Trimming stripped 4 bases from V and 5 bases from J, with 15 bases between. The germline gives CDR1 SGDLS, CDR2 YYNGEE. For the CDR3, the DNA is TGTGCCAGCAGCCCAGGGACGGCCAGAAATGAAAAACTGTTTTTT. Translated: CASSPGTARNEKLFF. The variable domain in full, with the rest retrieved from reference TRBV9 and TRBJ1-4, is DSGVTQTPKHLITATGQRVTLRCSPRSGDLSVYWYQQSLDQGLQFLIQYYNGEERAKGNILERFSAQQFPDLHSELNLSSLELGDSALYFCASSPGTARNEKLFFGSGTQLSVL.

This clonotype turned up a few times. This chain joins TRBV5-1 and TRBJ1-2; 11 bases match TRBD1. V lost 3 bases, J lost 3 bases, and 1 base stayed unmatched. The germline V gene encodes CDR1 SGHRS and CDR2 YFSETQ. The CDR3 extends over 14 amino acids. Here the CDR3 DNA reads TGCGCCAGCAGCTCGGGACAGGGGGACTATGGCTACACCTTC. Encoded protein: CASSSGQGDYGYTF.

This chain connects TRBV18 to TRBJ1-1, with D uncertain. Germline lookup yields CDR1 KGHSH and CDR2 LQKENI. There are 14 residues in the CDR3. The V gene lost 5 bases and the J gene lost 4 bases, with 14 bases spanning the gap. In nucleotides, the CDR3 is TGTGCCAGCTCAGGCCTTGAGGGAGGCACTGAAGCTTTCTTT. The encoded protein is CASSGLEGGTEAFF.

This clonotype was counted between two and nine times. This chain joins TRBV20-1 and TRBJ2-7; tentative D call: TRBD2 (6 bases). Per germline, CDR1 DFQATT and CDR2 SNEGSKA (reference sequence). The CDR3 is 15 amino acids. With 2 bases removed from V and 2 bases from J, the gap between germline ends came to 16 bases. The CDR3 region has the DNA TGCAGTGCTAGACCCCGGGGGAGGCCTCCCTACGAGCAGTACTTC. This sequence encodes CSARPRGRPPYEQYF.

The chain combines TRBV6-2 or TRBV6-3 with TRBJ2-6; D not resolved. Germline V CDR1 and CDR2: MNHEY, SVGEGT. This CDR3 has 12 amino acids. The V and J ends lost 6 bases and 9 bases respectively, with 9 bases between them. CDR3: CASSQDVNVLTF. In DNA form, the CDR3 reads TGTGCCAGCAGCCAGGACGTCAACGTCCTGACTTTC.

This clonotype was observed a handful of times. V and J are TRBV5-1 and TRBJ2-5, with a tentative D call TRBD1 (5 bases). The CDR3 loop spans 14 amino acids. CDR1 is SGHRS and CDR2 is YFSETQ in the germline V gene. V lost 3 bases and J lost 3, with 12 bases in between. The CDR3 nucleotides are TGCGCCAGCAGCTCCTACTGGGGCAAAGAGACCCAGTACTTC. It specifies CASSSYWGKETQYF.

This sequence joins TRBV29-1 and TRBJ1-1; D ambiguous. Germline V lookup: CDR1 SQVTM, CDR2 ANQGSEA. This CDR3 is 8 amino acids long. V was shortened by 8 bases and J by 8 bases, with 6 bases between the two germline ends. This CDR3 is CSSGEAFF. CDR3 bases: TGCAGCTCCGGGGAAGCTTTCTTT.

The rearrangement joins TRBV30 to TRBJ2-1, with 7 nucleotides matching TRBD2. The V segment lost 2 bases and the J segment 9 bases; nucleotides outside the gene matches: 16. CDR1 and CDR2 (germline): GTSNPN, SVGIG (reference sequence). This CDR3 is 16 amino acids long. The CDR3 nucleotides are TGTGCCTGGAGTCCCCGTGGGATGCGGGAGATGGGTGAGCAGTTCTTC. This codes for CAWSPRGMREMGEQFF. Full variable domain (rest looked up from reference TRBV30 and TRBJ2-1): SQTIHQWPATLVQPVGSPLSLECTVEGTSNPNLYWYRQAAGRGLQLLFYSVGIGQISSEVPQNLSASRPQDRQFILSSKKLLLSDSGFYLCAWSPRGMREMGEQFFGPGTRLTVL.

The chain couples TRBV7-6 to TRBJ2-2, with D possibly TRBD1 on 5 matching bases. Germline V gene sequence: CDR1 SGHVS, CDR2 FNYEAQ. The V gene lost 2 bases and the J gene lost 2 bases, with 9 bases spanning the gap. This CDR3 has 15 amino acids. CDR3 nucleotide sequence: TGTGCCAGCAGCTTATACAGGCCCAACACCGGGGAGCTGTTTTTT. Translation: CASSLYRPNTGELFF.

This clonotype was counted only a few times. This chain's CDR3 is CASSLADRQQETQYF. The CDR3 DNA follows: TGCGCCAGCAGCTTGGCGGACAGGCAGCAAGAGACCCAGTACTTC. This chain uses TRBV5-1 with TRBJ2-5, with 7 nucleotides matching TRBD1. Per germline, CDR1 SGHRS and CDR2 YFSETQ. The junction had 4 bases not matched to a gene; V was cut back by 0 bases and J by 2 bases. This CDR3 region has 15 residues.

This clonotype was seen more than once but under ten times. V is TRBV5-1 and J is TRBJ2-5; D perhaps matches TRBD2 (5 bases). CDR1 and CDR2 (germline): SGHRS, YFSETQ. Trimming stripped 3 bases from V and 2 bases from J, with 8 bases between. The CDR3 has 13 amino acids. This chain's CDR3 is CASSSTNQETQYF. The CDR3 DNA is TGCGCCAGCAGCTCGACTAATCAAGAGACCCAGTACTTC.

This clonotype was detected a few times. The genes are TRBV15 and TRBJ2-7; TRBD1 agrees at 8 bases. The CDR3 totals 13 residues. CDR1 is LNHNV and CDR2 is YYDKDF in the germline V gene (reference sequence). V gave up 5 bases and J gave up 4 bases; unmatched junction bases: 4. The CDR3 is CATSVHRGYEQYF. The DNA for the CDR3 is TGTGCCACCAGCGTTCACAGGGGGTACGAGCAGTACTTC.

This clonotype was observed many times. V gene TRBV12-3 or TRBV12-4 combines with J gene TRBJ2-7; maybe TRBD1 (6 bases). V dropped 6 bases and J dropped 5 bases, with 11 bases sitting between them. This CDR3 spans 12 amino acids. The CDR3 protein is CASSPWGHEQYF. The CDR3 region has the DNA TGTGCCAGCAGCCCGTGGGGGCACGAGCAGTACTTC.

This clonotype was seen more than once but under ten times. The chain carries TRBV5-1 and TRBJ2-2, with D unclear. V lost 1 base to trimming and J lost 5 bases, with 12 bases between them. The germline CDR1 and CDR2 sequences are SGHRS and YFSETQ. The CDR3 runs to 15 residues. CDR3 sequence: CASSLQGPITGELFF. The CDR3 DNA reads as TGCGCCAGCAGCTTGCAAGGGCCTATAACCGGGGAGCTGTTTTTT.

This clonotype has a handful of counts. The chain is built from TRBV6-1 and TRBJ1-1; weak D call: TRBD1 (6 bases). Germline V lookup: CDR1 MNHNS, CDR2 SASEGT. The V and J ends lost 1 base and 5 bases respectively, with 14 bases between them. This CDR3 has 15 residues. Written as DNA, the CDR3 is TGTGCCAGCAGTGAAGGTCCCACAGGGTGGACTGAAGCTTTCTTT. Amino acid sequence: CASSEGPTGWTEAFF.

This clonotype was found a few times. The chain combines TRBV9 with TRBJ1-5; weak D call: TRBD1 (6 bases). The CDR3 covers 15 residues. Germline V gives CDR1 SGDLS, CDR2 YYNGEE. The V and J ends lost 7 bases and 11 bases respectively, with 25 bases between them. The CDR3 reads CASCGAGVEKGAQHF. DNA for the CDR3: TGTGCCAGCTGCGGGGCAGGGGTGGAGAAAGGAGCCCAGCATTTT.

The V call is TRBV12-3 or TRBV12-4, the J call TRBJ2-2; D is unclear. The length of the CDR3 is 13 residues. V was clipped by 6 bases and J by 5 bases, with 10 bases between them. The chain's CDR3 is CASSPQMTGELFF. DNA of the CDR3: TGTGCCAGCAGCCCTCAAATGACCGGGGAGCTGTTTTTT.

The chain employs TRBV9 and TRBJ1-1; D remains unclear. The CDR3 contains 14 residues. Trimming cost V 1 base and J 3 bases, with 10 bases left between them. Germline V gene lookup returns CDR1 SGDLS and CDR2 YYNGEE. The CDR3 DNA follows: TGTGCCAGCAGCGTATCGGCAGAGTACACTGAAGCTTTCTTT. Its translation is CASSVSAEYTEAFF.

The chain has TRBV6-1 and TRBJ2-7, with D possibly matching TRBD1 (6 bases). Germline assignment: CDR1 MNHNS and CDR2 SASEGT. This CDR3 comprises 16 residues. V gave up 4 bases and J gave up 3 bases, with 19 bases separating them. The CDR3 bases are TGTGCCAGCAGTGTGGACAGCCTAGAAGGGTACTACGAGCAGTACTTC. Its translation: CASSVDSLEGYYEQYF.

V and J are TRBV20-1 and TRBJ2-1; TRBD2 agrees at 8 bases. Germline V gene sequence: CDR1 DFQATT, CDR2 SNEGSKA (reference sequence). There are 16 residues in the CDR3. The V and J ends lost 0 bases and 6 bases, in that order; junction bases with no gene match: 10. The DNA for the CDR3 is TGCAGTGCTAGAGAGATAAGCGGGAGAGGGGGCAATGAGCAGTTCTTC. Encoded protein: CSAREISGRGGNEQFF.

This clonotype was observed a handful of times. The chain has TRBV24-1 and TRBJ2-5, with D maybe TRBD2 (7 bases). This CDR3 has 15 amino acids. Trimming stripped 5 bases from V and 2 bases from J, with 14 bases between. Germline CDR1 reads KGHDR; CDR2 reads SFDVKD. This CDR3 is CATSAGGQAQETQYF. The DNA of the CDR3 is TGTGCCACCAGTGCCGGGGGGCAGGCTCAAGAGACCCAGTACTTC.